Listed below are T cell receptor beta chains from one sample, sequenced in a study of T cell responses to AZD1222 COVID-19 vaccine. Repertoires were generated with immunoSEQ multiplex PCR, while TCRdb's copy carries only in-frame clones and drops some. This repertoire shows over 75,000 clones, approximately 89% found once; its top ten account for around 2%. The sequenced sample was peripheral blood, obtained on day 0 of AZD1222 vaccination. The receptors derive from an adult in good health. CDR3s include the opening cysteine and the closing phenylalanine or tryptophan. Fields, in order: D gene, J gene, V gene, clone size, CDR3 protein, CDR3 DNA. A D gene is named only where the DNA matches it firmly. For some rows the clone size is stated as once, few or many, or as a class when expanded; others skip it.

- | TRBJ1-3 | TRBV19 | - | CASIPDRTGSGNTIYF | TGTGCCAGTATCCCTGACAGGACTGGATCTGGAAACACCATATATTTT
- | TRBJ1-6 | TRBV7-9 | - | CASSPEQVTTPLHF | TGTGCCAGCAGTCCAGAGCAGGTTACGACACCCCTCCACTTT
- | TRBJ2-7 | TRBV20-1 | few | CSASKRDFVSYEQYF | TGCAGTGCTAGTAAGAGGGACTTCGTTTCCTACGAGCAGTACTTC
- | TRBJ2-1 | TRBV30 | - | CAWNTQGLNNEQFF | TGTGCCTGGAATACTCAGGGACTTAACAATGAGCAGTTCTTC
- | TRBJ1-6 | TRBV12-3/TRBV12-4 | - | CASSLRENSPLHF | TGTGCCAGCAGTTTGAGAGAAAATTCACCCCTCCACTTT
- | TRBJ2-2 | TRBV12-3/TRBV12-4 | - | CASRWTVGELFF | TGTGCCAGCAGGTGGACAGTGGGGGAGCTGTTTTTT
TRBD1 | TRBJ2-7 | TRBV11-2 | - | CASSLGLLQGAKSPYEQYF | TGTGCCAGCAGCTTAGGTCTATTACAGGGGGCGAAATCCCCCTACGAGCAGTACTTC
TRBD1 | TRBJ2-7 | TRBV30 | - | CAWSRTGYEQYF | TGTGCCTGGAGTAGGACAGGCTACGAGCAGTACTTC
- | TRBJ1-1 | TRBV5-1 | - | CASSLYGGGTEAFF | TGCGCCAGCAGCTTGTATGGAGGGGGCACTGAAGCTTTCTTT
- | TRBJ1-2 | TRBV6-5 | - | CASSSSDNYGYTF | TGTGCCAGCAGTTCATCAGATAACTATGGCTACACCTTC
- | TRBJ1-2 | TRBV19 | - | CASSSGSVANYGYTF | TGTGCCAGTAGTAGCGGGTCTGTGGCTAACTATGGCTACACCTTC
TRBD2 | TRBJ2-3 | TRBV4-3 | - | CASSLAGVRTDTQYF | TGCGCCAGCAGCCTAGCGGGGGTCCGCACAGATACGCAGTATTTT
- | TRBJ1-2 | TRBV2 | - | CASIGQPRGGYTF | TGTGCCAGCATCGGACAGCCCAGGGGCGGCTACACCTTC
- | TRBJ2-4 | TRBV9 | - | CASSLTQGQGIQYF | TGTGCCAGCAGCTTAACGCAGGGGCAGGGCATTCAGTACTTC
- | TRBJ1-5 | TRBV28 | - | CASSQIKRGNNQPQHF | TGTGCCAGCAGTCAAATAAAACGTGGTAACAATCAGCCCCAGCATTTT
TRBD1 | TRBJ1-6 | TRBV4-1 | - | CASSQGQGGYNSPLHF | TGCGCCAGCAGCCAAGGACAGGGAGGCTATAATTCACCCCTCCACTTT
- | TRBJ2-1 | TRBV7-6 | - | CASSPTADRSNEQFF | TGTGCCAGCAGCCCCACCGCCGACAGATCTAATGAGCAGTTCTTC
- | TRBJ1-2 | TRBV6-2/TRBV6-3 | - | CASSTGLNYGYTF | TGTGCCAGCAGCACCGGGCTAAACTATGGCTACACCTTC